The source of this T cell receptor (beta chain) is a study of T cell clonotyping in hematopoietic cell transplantation. TCRdb's copy holds only in-frame clones and misses some; the assay was immunoSEQ multiplex PCR. The sample shows fewer than 15,000 clones, around nine tenths of them seen only once. The germline V and J ends were trimmed by 5 bases and 2 bases, with 10 bases remaining between them. The germline V gene has CDR1 SNHLY and CDR2 FYNNEI. The length of the CDR3 is 14 residues. The material sequenced was peripheral blood mononuclear cells. The rearrangement uses TRBV2 and TRBJ1-5; D ambiguous. This receptor was identified in a man in his thirties or forties in good health. Some clones in this sample may be carry-over from other donors' samples. The CDR3 protein is CASSPDNGNQPQHF. The CDR3 DNA follows: TGTGCCAGCAGTCCCGACAATGGCAATCAGCCCCAGCATTTT. The full variable domain, its missing parts supplied by reference TRBV2 and TRBJ1-5, is EPEVTQTPSHQVTQMGQEVILRCVPISNHLYFYWYRQILGQKVEFLVSFYNNEISEKSEIFDDQFSVERPDGSNFTLKIRSTKLEDSAMYFCASSPDNGNQPQHFGDGTRLSIL.